Listed below are T cell receptor beta chains from one sample, sequenced in a study of cytomegalovirus exposure and HLA in healthy donors. Assay used: immunoSEQ multiplex PCR; TCRdb lists only in-frame clones, some missing. The sample includes about 250,000 clones, about 93% of them seen just once. Sequenced material: PBMCs. These receptors originate from a girl aged 2-10 years in good health and CMV-seronegative. Each CDR3 is given with its conserved first and last residue. The order of the fields is D gene, CDR3 length, J gene, V gene, clone size, CDR3 protein, CDR3 DNA. A D gene is named only where the DNA matches it firmly. Clone sizes are given selectively: once, few, many, or a class where the clone is expanded.

d_call: TRBD2
cdr3_length: 14
j_call: TRBJ2-1
v_call: TRBV6-5
clone_size: .
cdr3_aa: CASSYGLAGPEQFF
cdr3_nt: TGTGCCAGCAGTTACGGGCTAGCGGGGCCGGAGCAGTTCTTC

d_call: TRBD1
cdr3_length: 15
j_call: TRBJ1-1
v_call: TRBV27
clone_size: .
cdr3_aa: CASSLARQGDTEAFF
cdr3_nt: TGTGCCAGCAGTTTAGCCCGACAGGGGGACACTGAAGCTTTCTTT

d_call: TRBD1
cdr3_length: 15
j_call: TRBJ1-1
v_call: TRBV6-1
clone_size: .
cdr3_aa: CASSGWDSMNTEAFF
cdr3_nt: TGTGCCAGCAGTGGATGGGACAGCATGAACACTGAAGCTTTCTTT

d_call: .
cdr3_length: 12
j_call: TRBJ2-3
v_call: TRBV6-1
clone_size: .
cdr3_aa: CATRGSTDTQYF
cdr3_nt: TGTGCCACCCGGGGTAGCACAGATACGCAGTATTTT

d_call: .
cdr3_length: 12
j_call: TRBJ1-2
v_call: TRBV27
clone_size: once
cdr3_aa: CASRGGSHGYTF
cdr3_nt: TGTGCCAGCCGCGGAGGGAGCCATGGCTACACCTTC

d_call: .
cdr3_length: 14
j_call: TRBJ2-6
v_call: TRBV11-2
clone_size: .
cdr3_aa: CASSFNSGANVLTF
cdr3_nt: TGTGCCAGCAGCTTCAACTCTGGGGCCAACGTCCTGACTTTC

d_call: TRBD2
cdr3_length: 15
j_call: TRBJ2-1
v_call: TRBV27
clone_size: once
cdr3_aa: CASSLASGGYNEQFF
cdr3_nt: TGTGCCAGCAGTTTGGCTAGCGGGGGATACAATGAGCAGTTCTTC

d_call: TRBD1
cdr3_length: 15
j_call: TRBJ1-4
v_call: TRBV19
clone_size: .
cdr3_aa: CASSTGGLLGEKLFF
cdr3_nt: TGTGCCAGTAGTACAGGGGGCCTTTTGGGCGAAAAACTGTTTTTT

d_call: .
cdr3_length: 15
j_call: TRBJ2-5
v_call: TRBV7-9
clone_size: .
cdr3_aa: CASSSTLQGQETQYF
cdr3_nt: TGTGCCAGCAGCTCCACCCTACAGGGACAAGAGACCCAGTACTTC

d_call: .
cdr3_length: 14
j_call: TRBJ2-5
v_call: TRBV6-6
clone_size: .
cdr3_aa: CASSYLQVEETQYF
cdr3_nt: TGTGCCAGCAGTTACCTACAGGTGGAGGAGACCCAGTACTTC

d_call: .
cdr3_length: 12
j_call: TRBJ1-5
v_call: TRBV6-1
clone_size: .
cdr3_aa: CASKQGIQPQHF
cdr3_nt: TGTGCCAGCAAGCAGGGTATTCAGCCCCAGCATTTT

d_call: .
cdr3_length: 13
j_call: TRBJ2-2
v_call: TRBV6-4
clone_size: once
cdr3_aa: CASSAEATGELFF
cdr3_nt: TGTGCCAGCAGCGCCGAAGCCACCGGGGAGCTGTTTTTT

d_call: TRBD1
cdr3_length: 16
j_call: TRBJ1-6
v_call: TRBV6-5
clone_size: .
cdr3_aa: CASSYSPGQGVSPLHF
cdr3_nt: TGTGCCAGCAGTTACTCGCCGGGACAGGGCGTTTCACCCCTCCACTTT

d_call: .
cdr3_length: 15
j_call: TRBJ2-1
v_call: TRBV6-5
clone_size: .
cdr3_aa: CASSYQGNYYNEQFF
cdr3_nt: TGTGCCAGCAGTTACCAGGGTAATTACTACAATGAGCAGTTCTTC

d_call: .
cdr3_length: 15
j_call: TRBJ1-6
v_call: TRBV7-9
clone_size: .
cdr3_aa: CASSPQGVNNSPLHF
cdr3_nt: TGTGCCAGCAGCCCACAGGGCGTCAATAATTCACCCCTCCACTTT

d_call: TRBD1
cdr3_length: 13
j_call: TRBJ2-5
v_call: TRBV5-6
clone_size: .
cdr3_aa: CASSFGQGETQYF
cdr3_nt: TGTGCCAGCAGCTTCGGACAGGGTGAGACCCAGTACTTC

d_call: .
cdr3_length: 22
j_call: TRBJ2-3
v_call: TRBV13
clone_size: .
cdr3_aa: CASSLLSQLLSRREMSTDTQYF
cdr3_nt: TGTGCCAGCAGCTTGCTCTCCCAGCTGCTCTCGCGTCGGGAAATGAGCACAGATACGCAGTATTTT

d_call: TRBD1
cdr3_length: 13
j_call: TRBJ2-1
v_call: TRBV29-1
clone_size: .
cdr3_aa: CSVPGQGNNEQFF
cdr3_nt: TGCAGCGTGCCGGGACAGGGAAACAATGAGCAGTTCTTC

d_call: .
cdr3_length: 13
j_call: TRBJ1-6
v_call: TRBV28
clone_size: .
cdr3_aa: CASIEVAQGPLHF
cdr3_nt: TGTGCCAGCATAGAGGTGGCGCAGGGACCCCTCCACTTT

d_call: TRBD2
cdr3_length: 13
j_call: TRBJ2-1
v_call: TRBV29-1
clone_size: .
cdr3_aa: CSVEGGRAGEQFF
cdr3_nt: TGCAGCGTTGAGGGCGGGAGGGCCGGAGAGCAGTTCTTC

d_call: .
cdr3_length: 14
j_call: TRBJ1-2
v_call: TRBV5-1
clone_size: .
cdr3_aa: CASSLAPGHYGYTF
cdr3_nt: TGCGCCAGCAGCTTGGCTCCAGGGCACTATGGCTACACCTTC

d_call: .
cdr3_length: 15
j_call: TRBJ2-7
v_call: TRBV5-6
clone_size: .
cdr3_aa: CASSLDPEGSYEQYF
cdr3_nt: TGTGCCAGCAGCCTAGACCCGGAGGGCTCCTACGAGCAGTACTTC

d_call: TRBD1
cdr3_length: 17
j_call: TRBJ2-1
v_call: TRBV25-1
clone_size: .
cdr3_aa: CASSEELGDRDSSEQFF
cdr3_nt: TGTGCCAGCAGTGAAGAACTAGGGGACAGGGATTCTTCTGAGCAGTTCTTC

d_call: .
cdr3_length: 14
j_call: TRBJ1-1
v_call: TRBV12-5
clone_size: once
cdr3_aa: CASGQNSGYTEAFF
cdr3_nt: TGTGCTAGTGGTCAAAATTCAGGGTACACTGAAGCTTTCTTT

d_call: .
cdr3_length: 13
j_call: TRBJ1-2
v_call: TRBV2
clone_size: .
cdr3_aa: CASSTTGNYGYTF
cdr3_nt: TGTGCCAGTTCTACGACGGGGAACTATGGCTACACCTTC

d_call: TRBD2
cdr3_length: 18
j_call: TRBJ2-4
v_call: TRBV7-2
clone_size: .
cdr3_aa: CASSLAGPGLALENIQYF
cdr3_nt: TGTGCCAGCAGCTTAGCGGGGCCGGGACTAGCCTTGGAAAACATTCAGTACTTC

d_call: .
cdr3_length: 9
j_call: TRBJ2-3
v_call: TRBV28
clone_size: .
cdr3_aa: CASSFPPAF
cdr3_nt: TGTGCCAGCAGTTTCCCCCCTGCGTTT

d_call: .
cdr3_length: 14
j_call: TRBJ2-1
v_call: TRBV5-7
clone_size: .
cdr3_aa: CASTTPGQGDEQFF
cdr3_nt: TGTGCCAGCACCACACCCGGGCAGGGTGATGAGCAGTTCTTC

d_call: TRBD1
cdr3_length: 16
j_call: TRBJ1-1
v_call: TRBV29-1
clone_size: .
cdr3_aa: CSADFGTGGGYTEAFF
cdr3_nt: TGCAGCGCCGACTTCGGGACAGGGGGTGGATACACTGAAGCTTTCTTT

d_call: .
cdr3_length: 14
j_call: TRBJ2-7
v_call: TRBV6-1
clone_size: .
cdr3_aa: CASSELQWSYEQYF
cdr3_nt: TGTGCCAGCAGTGAACTCCAGTGGTCCTACGAGCAGTACTTC

d_call: .
cdr3_length: 15
j_call: TRBJ1-6
v_call: TRBV5-6
clone_size: once
cdr3_aa: CASSLVVGGGSPLHF
cdr3_nt: TGTGCCAGCAGCTTGGTGGTTGGGGGAGGTTCACCCCTCCACTTT

d_call: .
cdr3_length: 15
j_call: TRBJ2-3
v_call: TRBV7-2
clone_size: once
cdr3_aa: CASTHDSSSTDTQYF
cdr3_nt: TGTGCCAGCACCCACGATAGTTCTAGCACAGATACGCAGTATTTT

d_call: .
cdr3_length: 13
j_call: TRBJ2-7
v_call: TRBV10-2
clone_size: .
cdr3_aa: CASSERVLYEQYF
cdr3_nt: TGCGCCAGCAGTGAGCGGGTCCTCTACGAGCAGTACTTC

d_call: .
cdr3_length: 13
j_call: TRBJ1-5
v_call: TRBV28
clone_size: .
cdr3_aa: CASMRQGSQPQHF
cdr3_nt: TGTGCCAGCATGAGGCAGGGGTCTCAGCCCCAGCATTTT

d_call: .
cdr3_length: 15
j_call: TRBJ2-6
v_call: TRBV4-2
clone_size: .
cdr3_aa: CASSESSAGANVLTF
cdr3_nt: TGTGCCAGCTCTGAGAGTTCTGCTGGGGCCAACGTCCTGACTTTC

d_call: TRBD2
cdr3_length: 14
j_call: TRBJ2-7
v_call: TRBV5-1
clone_size: few
cdr3_aa: CASSPREGIDEQYF
cdr3_nt: TGCGCCAGCAGCCCAAGGGAGGGAATCGACGAGCAGTACTTC

d_call: TRBD1
cdr3_length: 18
j_call: TRBJ2-7
v_call: TRBV27
clone_size: once
cdr3_aa: CASGYRDSRIPPTYEQYF
cdr3_nt: TGTGCCAGCGGTTACCGGGACAGCCGTATCCCACCGACCTACGAGCAGTACTTC

d_call: TRBD2
cdr3_length: 15
j_call: TRBJ2-1
v_call: TRBV5-6
clone_size: .
cdr3_aa: CASSHPSSGYNEQFF
cdr3_nt: TGTGCCAGCAGCCACCCATCTAGCGGATACAATGAGCAGTTCTTC

d_call: .
cdr3_length: 16
j_call: TRBJ2-4
v_call: TRBV7-9
clone_size: .
cdr3_aa: CASSSRATEAKNIQYF
cdr3_nt: TGTGCCAGCAGCTCAAGAGCGACAGAAGCCAAAAACATTCAGTACTTC

d_call: .
cdr3_length: 14
j_call: TRBJ1-4
v_call: TRBV10-3
clone_size: .
cdr3_aa: CAISEATTNEKLFF
cdr3_nt: TGTGCCATCAGTGAAGCTACAACTAATGAAAAACTGTTTTTT

d_call: .
cdr3_length: 13
j_call: TRBJ2-5
v_call: TRBV11-3
clone_size: .
cdr3_aa: CASSFSLAETQYF
cdr3_nt: TGTGCCAGCAGCTTTAGCCTCGCAGAGACCCAGTACTTC

d_call: .
cdr3_length: 16
j_call: TRBJ2-3
v_call: TRBV19
clone_size: .
cdr3_aa: CASSIGAGPPTDTQYF
cdr3_nt: TGTGCCAGTAGTATTGGGGCAGGTCCCCCCACAGATACGCAGTATTTT

d_call: .
cdr3_length: 13
j_call: TRBJ1-6
v_call: TRBV6-5
clone_size: .
cdr3_aa: CASSYEALSPLHF
cdr3_nt: TGTGCCAGCAGTTACGAGGCCCTCTCACCCCTCCACTTT

d_call: .
cdr3_length: 15
j_call: TRBJ2-7
v_call: TRBV6-5
clone_size: .
cdr3_aa: CASSRKADGTYEQYF
cdr3_nt: TGTGCCAGCAGCCGTAAGGCGGACGGGACATACGAGCAGTACTTC

d_call: .
cdr3_length: 12
j_call: TRBJ2-3
v_call: TRBV28
clone_size: once
cdr3_aa: CASSHGHHTQYF
cdr3_nt: TGTGCCAGCAGTCATGGACATCATACGCAGTATTTT

d_call: .
cdr3_length: 13
j_call: TRBJ2-1
v_call: TRBV9
clone_size: .
cdr3_aa: CASSPPRGPEQFF
cdr3_nt: TGTGCCAGCAGCCCCCCCCGAGGGCCAGAGCAGTTCTTC

d_call: TRBD2
cdr3_length: 15
j_call: TRBJ2-3
v_call: TRBV15
clone_size: .
cdr3_aa: CATSKREGLTDTQYF
cdr3_nt: TGTGCCACCTCCAAGCGGGAGGGCTTGACAGATACGCAGTATTTT

d_call: TRBD1
cdr3_length: 15
j_call: TRBJ1-1
v_call: TRBV27
clone_size: .
cdr3_aa: CASSPLTGTNTEAFF
cdr3_nt: TGTGCCAGCAGTCCCCTGACAGGGACGAACACTGAAGCTTTCTTT

d_call: .
cdr3_length: 12
j_call: TRBJ1-1
v_call: TRBV30
clone_size: .
cdr3_aa: CAWSRGGTEAFF
cdr3_nt: TGTGCCTGGAGTCGAGGGGGCACTGAAGCTTTCTTT

d_call: TRBD1
cdr3_length: 14
j_call: TRBJ1-1
v_call: TRBV7-9
clone_size: .
cdr3_aa: CASSLVSGGTEAFF
cdr3_nt: TGTGCCAGCAGCTTAGTGTCAGGGGGCACTGAAGCTTTCTTT

d_call: TRBD1
cdr3_length: 14
j_call: TRBJ1-2
v_call: TRBV28
clone_size: .
cdr3_aa: CASLPGQGTYGYTF
cdr3_nt: TGTGCCAGCCTACCGGGACAGGGTACCTATGGCTACACCTTC

d_call: TRBD2
cdr3_length: 14
j_call: TRBJ2-2
v_call: TRBV11-3
clone_size: .
cdr3_aa: CASSGGGVFGELFF
cdr3_nt: TGTGCCAGCTCCGGCGGGGGGGTGTTCGGGGAGCTGTTTTTT